This T cell receptor (beta chain) was captured by sequencing in a study of T cells after posttransplantation cyclophosphamide. Trimming took 6 bases from V and 7 from J, leaving 13 bases between them. Germline assignment: CDR1 MDHEN and CDR2 SYDVKM. CDR3 length: 13 residues. This related bone marrow graft donor gave peripheral blood on the day of marrow donation. Study results and limitations: After PTCy, TRB diversity resembled that of CNI/methotrexate controls. Blood and skin or GI T cell repertoires showed limited TRB overlap. Donor-recipient repertoire similarity was low at 1-2 months, rising over year one.

Sequencing used immunoSEQ multiplex PCR; TCRdb keeps in-frame clones, though not all of them. The sample was found to contain more than 40,000 clones, and every one recurs. Many counts were recorded for this clone. Its antigen is unknown. The V gene is TRBV28, the J gene TRBJ2-1, with D possibly being TRBD1 (6 bases). The sequencing input was PBMCs. The clonotype originates from a man aged 40-55 years in good health, CMV-negative, and a related stem cell transplant donor. CDR3 DNA sequence: TGTGCCAGCAGGATAGGACAGCCTAATGAGCAGTTCTTC. It is translated as CASRIGQPNEQFF.